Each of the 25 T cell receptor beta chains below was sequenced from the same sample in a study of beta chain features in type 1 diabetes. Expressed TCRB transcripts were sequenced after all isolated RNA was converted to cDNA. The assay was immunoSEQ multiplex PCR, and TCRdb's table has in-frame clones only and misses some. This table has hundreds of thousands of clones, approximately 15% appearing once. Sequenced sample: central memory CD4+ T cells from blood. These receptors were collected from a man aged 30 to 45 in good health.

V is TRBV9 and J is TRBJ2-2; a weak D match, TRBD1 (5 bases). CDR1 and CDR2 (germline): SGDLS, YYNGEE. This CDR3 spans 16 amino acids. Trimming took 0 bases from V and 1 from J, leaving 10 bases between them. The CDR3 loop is CASSVGAGQNTGELFF. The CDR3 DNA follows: TGTGCCAGCAGCGTAGGGGCAGGGCAGAACACCGGGGAGCTGTTTTTT.

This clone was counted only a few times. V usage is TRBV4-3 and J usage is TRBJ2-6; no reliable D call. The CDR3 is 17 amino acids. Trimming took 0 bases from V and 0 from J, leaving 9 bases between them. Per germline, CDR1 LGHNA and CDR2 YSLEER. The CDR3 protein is CASSQDPSTSGANVLTF. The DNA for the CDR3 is TGCGCCAGCAGCCAAGATCCCAGTACCTCTGGGGCCAACGTCCTGACTTTC.

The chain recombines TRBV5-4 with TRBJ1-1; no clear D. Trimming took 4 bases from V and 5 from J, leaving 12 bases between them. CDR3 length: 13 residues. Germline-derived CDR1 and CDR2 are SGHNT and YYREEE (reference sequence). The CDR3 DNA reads TGTGCCAGCAGCGCAAATTGGAGGACTGAAGCTTTCTTT. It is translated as CASSANWRTEAFF. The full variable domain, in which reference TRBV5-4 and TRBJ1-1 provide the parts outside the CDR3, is ETGVTQSPTHLIKTRGQQVTLRCSSQSGHNTVSWYQQALGQGPQFIFQYYREEENGRGNFPPRFSGLQFPNYSSELNVNALELDDSALYLCASSANWRTEAFFGQGTRLTVV.

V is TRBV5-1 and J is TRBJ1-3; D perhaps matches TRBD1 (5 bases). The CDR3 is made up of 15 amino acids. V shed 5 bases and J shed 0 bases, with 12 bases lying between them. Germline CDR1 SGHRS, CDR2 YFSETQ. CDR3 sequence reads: CASSSGTYSGNTIYF. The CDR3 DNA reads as TGCGCCAGCAGTTCCGGGACGTACTCTGGAAACACCATATATTTT.

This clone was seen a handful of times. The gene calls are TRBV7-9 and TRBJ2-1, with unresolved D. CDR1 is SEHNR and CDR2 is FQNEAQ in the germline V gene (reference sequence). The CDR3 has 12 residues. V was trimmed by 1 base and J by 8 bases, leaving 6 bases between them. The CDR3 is CASSLEVYEQFF. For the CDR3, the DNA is TGTGCCAGCAGCTTAGAAGTTTATGAGCAGTTCTTC. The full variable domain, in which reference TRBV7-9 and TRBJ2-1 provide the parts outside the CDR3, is DTGVSQNPRHKITKRGQNVTFRCDPISEHNRLYWYRQTLGQGPEFLTYFQNEAQLEKSRLLSDRFSAERPKGSFSTLEIQRTEQGDSAMYLCASSLEVYEQFFGPGTRLTVL.

The chain's CDR3 is CASSSLGGGLVQYF. CDR3 DNA sequence: TGTGCCAGCAGCTCCCTAGGGGGAGGTTTGGTGCAGTACTTC. The rearrangement uses TRBV7-2 and TRBJ2-7; D might be TRBD1 or TRBD2, each matching 6 bases. Per germline, CDR1 SGHTA and CDR2 FQGNSA. The ends were cut back, 4 bases at V and 9 bases at J, with 19 bases in the middle. The CDR3 runs 14 residues.

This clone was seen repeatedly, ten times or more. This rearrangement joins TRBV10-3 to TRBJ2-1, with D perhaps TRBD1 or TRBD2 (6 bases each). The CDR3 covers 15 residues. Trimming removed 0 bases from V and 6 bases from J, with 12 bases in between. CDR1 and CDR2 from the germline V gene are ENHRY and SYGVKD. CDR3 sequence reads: CAISESWGASNEQFF. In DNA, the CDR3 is TGTGCCATCAGTGAGTCATGGGGGGCAAGCAATGAGCAGTTCTTC.

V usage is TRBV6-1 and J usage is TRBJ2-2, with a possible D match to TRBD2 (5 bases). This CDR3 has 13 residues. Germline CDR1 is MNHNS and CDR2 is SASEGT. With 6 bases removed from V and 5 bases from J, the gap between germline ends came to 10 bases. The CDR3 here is CASRTTGTGELFF. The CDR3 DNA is TGTGCCAGCAGGACTACCGGGACCGGGGAGCTGTTTTTT.

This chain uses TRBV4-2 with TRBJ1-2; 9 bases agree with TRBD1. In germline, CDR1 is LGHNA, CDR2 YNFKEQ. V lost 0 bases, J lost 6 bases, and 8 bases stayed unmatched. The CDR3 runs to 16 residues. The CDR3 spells CASSQEPGQGGNGYTF. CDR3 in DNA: TGTGCCAGCAGCCAAGAACCGGGACAGGGAGGGAATGGCTACACCTTC.

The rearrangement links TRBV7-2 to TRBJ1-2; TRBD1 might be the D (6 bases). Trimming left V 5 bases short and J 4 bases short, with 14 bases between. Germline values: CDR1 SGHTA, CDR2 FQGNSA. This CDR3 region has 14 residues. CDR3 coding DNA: TGTGCCAGCAGCGGTGGCCAGGGGCCCTATGGCTACACCTTC. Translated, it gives CASSGGQGPYGYTF.

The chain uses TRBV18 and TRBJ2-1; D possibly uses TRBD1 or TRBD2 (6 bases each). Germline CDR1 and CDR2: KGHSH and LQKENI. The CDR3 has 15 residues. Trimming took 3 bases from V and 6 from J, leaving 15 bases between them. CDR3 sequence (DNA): TGTGCCAGCTCACCGCAGGGGAGGAGAGGCAATGAGCAGTTCTTC. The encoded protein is CASSPQGRRGNEQFF.

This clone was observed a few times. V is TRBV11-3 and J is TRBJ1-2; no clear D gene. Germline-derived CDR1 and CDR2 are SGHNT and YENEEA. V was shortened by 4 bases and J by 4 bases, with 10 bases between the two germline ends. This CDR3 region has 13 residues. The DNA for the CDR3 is TGTGCCAGCAGCTCCCGTAGAACCTATGGCTACACCTTC. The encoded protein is CASSSRRTYGYTF.

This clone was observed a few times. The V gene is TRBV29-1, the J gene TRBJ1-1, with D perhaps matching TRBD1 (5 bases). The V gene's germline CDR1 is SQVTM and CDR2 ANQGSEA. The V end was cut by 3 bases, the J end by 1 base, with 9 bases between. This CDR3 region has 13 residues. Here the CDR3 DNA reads TGCAGCGTTGACCAGGGAAAGAACACTGAAGCTTTCTTT. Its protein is CSVDQGKNTEAFF.

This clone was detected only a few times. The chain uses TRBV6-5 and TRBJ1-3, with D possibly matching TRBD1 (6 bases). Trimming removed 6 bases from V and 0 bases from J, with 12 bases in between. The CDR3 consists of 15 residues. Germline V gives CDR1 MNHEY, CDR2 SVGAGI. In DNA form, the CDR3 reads TGTGCCAGCAGCAGGACAGTTCGCTCTGGAAACACCATATATTTT. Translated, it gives CASSRTVRSGNTIYF.

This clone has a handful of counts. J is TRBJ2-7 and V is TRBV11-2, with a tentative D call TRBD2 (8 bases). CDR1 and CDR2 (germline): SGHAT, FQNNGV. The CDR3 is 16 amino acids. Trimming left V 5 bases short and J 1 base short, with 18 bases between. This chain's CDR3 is CASSPSGGQLSYEQYV. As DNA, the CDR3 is TGTGCCAGCAGCCCGAGCGGGGGACAGTTATCCTACGAGCAGTACGTC.

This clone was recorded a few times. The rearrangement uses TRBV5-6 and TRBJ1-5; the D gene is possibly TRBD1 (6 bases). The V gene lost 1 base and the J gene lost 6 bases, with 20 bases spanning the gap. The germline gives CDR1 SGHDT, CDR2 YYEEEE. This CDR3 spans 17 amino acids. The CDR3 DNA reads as TGTGCCAGCAGCTTGACTACAGGGAGGGCTTTCGGTCAGCCCCAGCATTTT. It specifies CASSLTTGRAFGQPQHF.

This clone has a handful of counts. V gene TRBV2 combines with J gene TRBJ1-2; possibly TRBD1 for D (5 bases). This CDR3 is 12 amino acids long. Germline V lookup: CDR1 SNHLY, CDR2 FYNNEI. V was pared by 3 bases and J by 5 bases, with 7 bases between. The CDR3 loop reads CASSDRAYGYTF. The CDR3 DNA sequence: TGTGCCAGCAGTGACAGGGCATATGGCTACACCTTC.

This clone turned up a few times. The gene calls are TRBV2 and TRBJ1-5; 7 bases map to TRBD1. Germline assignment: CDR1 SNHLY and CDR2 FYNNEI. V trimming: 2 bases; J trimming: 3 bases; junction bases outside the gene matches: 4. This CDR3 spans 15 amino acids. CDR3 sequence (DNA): TGTGCCAGCAGTGAATTGGGACAGTTCAATCAGCCCCAGCATTTT. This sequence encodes CASSELGQFNQPQHF.

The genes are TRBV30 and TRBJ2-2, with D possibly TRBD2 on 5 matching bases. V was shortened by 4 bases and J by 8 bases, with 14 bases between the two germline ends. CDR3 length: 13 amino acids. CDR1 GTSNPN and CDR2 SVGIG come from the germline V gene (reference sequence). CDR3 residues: CAWTPGSPGELFF. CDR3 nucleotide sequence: TGTGCCTGGACCCCGGGGAGCCCGGGGGAGCTGTTTTTT.

The DNA of the CDR3 is TGTGCCAGCAGCTCTGGGGGGACAGGGGGCCCCGGGGAGCTGTTTTTT. Protein product: CASSSGGTGGPGELFF. The V and J genes are TRBV7-8 and TRBJ2-2, with 12 nucleotides matching TRBD1. Trimming cost V 4 bases and J 6 bases; bases outside gene matches: 6. The CDR3 totals 16 residues. CDR1 and CDR2 (germline): SGHVS, FQNEAQ. Looking up the rest from reference TRBV7-8 and TRBJ2-2 gives the full variable domain: GAGVSQSPRYKVAKRGQDVALRCDPISGHVSLFWYQQALGQGPEFLTYFQNEAQLDKSGLPSDRFFAERPEGSVSTLKIQRTQQEDSAVYLCASSSGGTGGPGELFFGEGSRLTVL.

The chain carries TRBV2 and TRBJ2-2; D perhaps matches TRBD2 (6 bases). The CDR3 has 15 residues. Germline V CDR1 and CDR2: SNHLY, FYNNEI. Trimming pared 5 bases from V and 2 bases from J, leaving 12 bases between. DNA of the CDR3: TGTGCCAGCAGTTCCGGGAGAATTAACACCGGGGAGCTGTTTTTT. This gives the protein CASSSGRINTGELFF.

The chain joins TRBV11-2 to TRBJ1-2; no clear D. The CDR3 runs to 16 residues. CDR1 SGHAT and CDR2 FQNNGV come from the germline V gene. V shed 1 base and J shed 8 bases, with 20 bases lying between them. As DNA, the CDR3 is TGTGCCAGCAGCTTAGTTCTTGGGCATTCCGGGAGCGGCTACACCTTC. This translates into CASSLVLGHSGSGYTF.

The CDR3 region is CASSFGQENMNTEAFF. The CDR3 DNA reads TGTGCCAGCAGCTTCGGACAGGAAAACATGAACACTGAAGCTTTCTTT. The chain employs TRBV9 and TRBJ1-1; 7 bases match TRBD1. This CDR3 spans 16 amino acids. Trimming cost V 4 bases and J 0 bases; bases outside gene matches: 9. From germline, CDR1 is SGDLS and CDR2 YYNGEE.

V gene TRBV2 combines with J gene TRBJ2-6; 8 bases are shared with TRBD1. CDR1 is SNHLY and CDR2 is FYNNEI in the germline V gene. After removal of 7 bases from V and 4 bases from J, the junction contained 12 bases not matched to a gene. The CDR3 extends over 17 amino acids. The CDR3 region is CASNKGQAMRGANVLTF. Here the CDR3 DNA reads TGTGCCAGCAATAAGGGACAGGCGATGAGGGGGGCCAACGTCCTGACTTTC.

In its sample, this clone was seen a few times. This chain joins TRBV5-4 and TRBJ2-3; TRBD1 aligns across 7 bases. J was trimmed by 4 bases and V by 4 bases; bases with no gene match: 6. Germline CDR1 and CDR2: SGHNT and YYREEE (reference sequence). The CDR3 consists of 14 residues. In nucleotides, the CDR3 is TGTGCCAGCAGCACCGGGACAGTGTCAGATACGCAGTATTTT. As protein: CASSTGTVSDTQYF.